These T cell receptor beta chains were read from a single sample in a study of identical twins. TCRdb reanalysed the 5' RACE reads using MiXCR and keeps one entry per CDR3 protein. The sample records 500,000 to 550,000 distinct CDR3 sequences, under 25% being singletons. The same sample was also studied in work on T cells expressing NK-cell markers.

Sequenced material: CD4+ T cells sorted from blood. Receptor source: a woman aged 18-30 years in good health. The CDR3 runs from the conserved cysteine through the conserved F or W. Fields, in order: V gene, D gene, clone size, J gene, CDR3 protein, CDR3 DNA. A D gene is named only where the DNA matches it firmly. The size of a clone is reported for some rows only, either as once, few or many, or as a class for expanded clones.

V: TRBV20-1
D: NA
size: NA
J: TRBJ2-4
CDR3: CSASGMEKNIQYF
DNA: TGCAGTGCTAGCGGGATGGAGAAAAACATTCAGTACTTC

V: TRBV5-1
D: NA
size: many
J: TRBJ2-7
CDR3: CASSLGQLNEQYF
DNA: TGCGCCAGCAGCTTAGGACAGCTCAACGAGCAGTACTTC

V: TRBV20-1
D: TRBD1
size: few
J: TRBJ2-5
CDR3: CSAARDSQETQYF
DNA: TGCAGTGCGGCCCGGGACAGCCAAGAGACCCAGTACTTC

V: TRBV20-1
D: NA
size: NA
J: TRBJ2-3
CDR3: CGGEASTDTQYF
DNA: TGCGGTGGGGAGGCTAGCACAGATACGCAGTATTTT

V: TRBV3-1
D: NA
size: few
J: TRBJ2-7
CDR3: CASSLHGGDGALRYEQYF
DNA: TGTGCCAGCAGCCTGCATGGGGGAGACGGGGCGCTAAGGTACGAGCAGTACTTC

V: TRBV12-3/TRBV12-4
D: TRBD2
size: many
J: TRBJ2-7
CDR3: CASSPWTSGAEQYF
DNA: TGTGCCAGCAGTCCATGGACTAGCGGGGCCGAGCAGTACTTC

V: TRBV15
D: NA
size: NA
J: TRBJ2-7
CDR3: CATTAGDSTYEQYF
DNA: TGTGCCACCACCGCCGGGGATTCCACCTACGAGCAGTACTTC

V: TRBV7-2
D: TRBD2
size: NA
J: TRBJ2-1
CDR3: CASSRLESGSNEQFF
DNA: TGTGCCAGCAGCCGCCTTGAAAGCGGGAGTAATGAGCAGTTCTTC

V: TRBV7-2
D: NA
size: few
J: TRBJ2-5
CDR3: CASSLRQHQETQYF
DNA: TGTGCCAGCAGCTTACGCCAGCACCAAGAGACCCAGTACTTC

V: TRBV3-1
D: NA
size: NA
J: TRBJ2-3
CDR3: CASSLLWGPTDTQYF
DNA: TGTGCCAGCAGCCTCCTGTGGGGCCCCACAGATACGCAGTATTTT

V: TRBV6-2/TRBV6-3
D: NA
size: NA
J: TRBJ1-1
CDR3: CASSARAPGGNTEAFF
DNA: TGTGCCAGCAGCGCCCGAGCTCCGGGGGGAAACACTGAAGCTTTCTTT

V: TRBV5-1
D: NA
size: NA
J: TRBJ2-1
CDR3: CASSPLGGTRATEQFF
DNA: TGCGCCAGCAGCCCCCTAGGGGGGACAAGAGCGACTGAGCAGTTCTTC

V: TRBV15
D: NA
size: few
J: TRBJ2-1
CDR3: CATRNVDEQFF
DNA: TGTGCCACCAGGAATGTGGATGAGCAGTTCTTC

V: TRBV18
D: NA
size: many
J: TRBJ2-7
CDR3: CASSQGAYEQYF
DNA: TGTGCCAGCAGCCAAGGGGCCTACGAGCAGTACTTC

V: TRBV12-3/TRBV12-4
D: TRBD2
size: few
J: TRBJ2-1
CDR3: CASSRGGALNEQFF
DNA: TGTGCCAGCAGTCGCGGGGGGGCCCTCAATGAGCAGTTCTTC

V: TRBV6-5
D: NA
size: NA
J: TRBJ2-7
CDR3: CASSYTYTTYEQYF
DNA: TGTGCCAGCAGTTACACCTATACTACCTACGAGCAGTACTTC